Listed here are 13 T cell receptor beta chains from one sample, sequenced in a study of cytomegalovirus exposure and HLA in healthy donors. The PCR used 60 Vbeta and 13 Jbeta primers. This table comes from immunoSEQ multiplex PCR, and its TCRdb copy is limited to in-frame clones, with some not included. This sample's clone table lists 96,000 or so clones. The sequencing sample was made of PBMCs. Source of these receptors: a woman aged 25 to 39 in good health and CMV-seronegative.

V usage is TRBV5-1 and J usage is TRBJ1-4, with D perhaps matching TRBD1 (6 bases). Germline-derived CDR1 and CDR2 are SGHRS and YFSETQ. The CDR3 is made up of 15 amino acids. V lost 4 bases, J lost 2 bases, and 12 bases lay in between. The DNA of the CDR3 is TGCGCCAGCAGCCTGGGGGGCTCCACTAATGAAAAACTGTTTTTT. Its protein is CASSLGGSTNEKLFF.

In the case of this clone: Its ends do not fully match the called genes, so a read error is possible. Other DNA sequences in the same sample also yield this CDR3. The chain joins TRBV5-8 to TRBJ2-7; no firm D call. This CDR3 is 13 amino acids long. Germline CDR1 reads SGHTS; CDR2 reads YDEGEE. The CDR3 bases are TGCGCCAGCAGCCCGGAACAGTTCTACGAGCAGTACTTC. Its translation is CASSPEQFYEQYF.

The V gene is TRBV7-9, the J gene TRBJ2-1; 9 bases are a match to TRBD1. CDR1 is SEHNR and CDR2 is FQNEAQ in the germline V gene (reference sequence). Trimming at V came to 4 bases and at J to 4 bases, leaving 8 bases not matched to a gene. This CDR3 spans 16 amino acids. This CDR3 is CASSSTRQGGYNEQFF. In nucleotides, the CDR3 is TGTGCCAGCAGCTCAACCCGACAGGGGGGGTACAATGAGCAGTTCTTC.

V is TRBV30 and J is TRBJ1-2; D not certain. Germline values: CDR1 GTSNPN, CDR2 SVGIG (reference sequence). V lost 2 bases and J 3 bases, leaving 7 bases between the germline ends. This CDR3 comprises 12 residues. Written as DNA, the CDR3 is TGTGCCTGGAGTCCCGGGGACTATGGCTACACCTTC. Translated: CAWSPGDYGYTF.

This chain uses TRBV7-2 with TRBJ1-4, with D tentatively TRBD1 (5 bases). The CDR3 runs to 11 residues. V was trimmed by 1 base and J by 13 bases, leaving 7 bases between them. Germline V gives CDR1 SGHTA, CDR2 FQGNSA. Written as DNA, the CDR3 is TGTGCCAGCAGCTTAGGCCAGGGACTGTTTTTT. It translates to CASSLGQGLFF.

A remark on this clone: Other DNA sequences in this specimen translate into the identical CDR3. The genes are TRBV6-1 and TRBJ1-2, with D unresolved. The CDR3 has 14 residues. The V gene's germline CDR1 is MNHNS and CDR2 SASEGT. The CDR3 region has the DNA TGTGCTAGCGGTGAACTGGACTCATCCAGGGGCTACACCTTC. It encodes CASGELDSSRGYTF.

The genes are TRBV10-1 and TRBJ1-4; D uncertain. Trimming removed 2 bases from V and 8 bases from J, with 6 bases in between. CDR1 is WNHNN and CDR2 is SYGVQD in the germline V gene (reference sequence). The CDR3 spans 12 residues. CDR3 residues: CASSENTEKLFF. The CDR3, as DNA: TGCGCCAGCAGTGAGAACACCGAAAAACTGTTTTTT.

This CDR3 reads CASSLRVLADEQFF. CDR3 nucleotides: TGTGCCAGCAGTCTAAGGGTCCTAGCGGATGAGCAGTTCTTC. The chain uses TRBV27 and TRBJ2-1; 7 positions agree with TRBD2. V lost 5 bases and J lost 8; bases outside the gene matches: 9. The CDR3 is 14 residues long. From germline, CDR1 is MNHEY and CDR2 SMNVEV (reference sequence).

The V gene is TRBV9, the J gene TRBJ1-6, with 8 bases matching TRBD1. The CDR3 is 18 amino acids. Germline-derived CDR1 and CDR2 are SGDLS and YYNGEE. V was clipped by 3 bases and J by 0 bases; unmatched bases: 8. The CDR3 sequence: CASSARTGLSSYNSPLHF. Here the CDR3 DNA reads TGTGCCAGCAGCGCACGGACAGGGCTGAGCTCCTATAATTCACCCCTCCACTTT.

With respect to this clone: The junction does not match germline at one end; this may be a read error. V is TRBV7-7 and J is TRBJ2-5; 10 nucleotides align to TRBD2. This CDR3 is 16 amino acids long. Germline lookup yields CDR1 SSHAT and CDR2 FNYEAQ (reference sequence). The CDR3 coding sequence is TGTGCTAGCAGCACGGGACCACTAGCGGGACAAGAGACCCAGTACTTC. Translated: CASSTGPLAGQETQYF.

The chain uses TRBV9 and TRBJ1-1, with D possibly matching TRBD1 (5 bases). Germline-derived CDR1 and CDR2 are SGDLS and YYNGEE. The CDR3 has 14 residues. V lost 0 bases, J lost 3 bases, and 9 bases lay in between. In DNA form, the CDR3 reads TGTGCCAGCAGCGTAGAGGCAGGGTACACTGAAGCTTTCTTT. It specifies CASSVEAGYTEAFF.

The chain employs TRBV29-1 and TRBJ2-5, with 8 bases lining up with TRBD1. CDR3 size: 15 residues. V lost 7 bases and J lost 8; bases outside the gene matches: 18. Germline-derived CDR1 and CDR2 are SQVTM and ANQGSEA. The CDR3 is CSAKKGQGAAETQYF. As DNA, the CDR3 is TGCAGCGCCAAGAAGGGCCAGGGGGCCGCTGAAACCCAGTACTTC.

The chain recombines TRBV5-6 with TRBJ2-7; D unclear. The V and J ends lost 3 bases and 3 bases respectively, with 10 bases between them. This CDR3 comprises 13 residues. CDR1 is SGHDT and CDR2 is YYEEEE in the germline V gene. CDR3 protein: CASSSDTYYEQYF. The CDR3 coding sequence is TGTGCCAGCAGCTCAGACACTTACTACGAGCAGTACTTC.